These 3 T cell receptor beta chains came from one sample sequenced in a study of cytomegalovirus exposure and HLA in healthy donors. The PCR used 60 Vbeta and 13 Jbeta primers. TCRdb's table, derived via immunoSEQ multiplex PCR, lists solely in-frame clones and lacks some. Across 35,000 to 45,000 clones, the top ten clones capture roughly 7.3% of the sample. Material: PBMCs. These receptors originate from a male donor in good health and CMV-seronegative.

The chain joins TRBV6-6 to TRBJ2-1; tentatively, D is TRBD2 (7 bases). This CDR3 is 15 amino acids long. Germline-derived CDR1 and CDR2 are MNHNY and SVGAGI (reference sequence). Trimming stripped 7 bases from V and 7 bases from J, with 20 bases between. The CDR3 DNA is TGTGCCAGCAACAAAAAGCAGGAGGGGGGGAATGAGCAGTTCTTC. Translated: CASNKKQEGGNEQFF.

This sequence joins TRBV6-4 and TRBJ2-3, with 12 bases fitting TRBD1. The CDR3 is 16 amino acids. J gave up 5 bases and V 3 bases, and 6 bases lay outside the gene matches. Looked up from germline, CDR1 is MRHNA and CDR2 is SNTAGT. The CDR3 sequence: CASSDSGTGGGDTQYF. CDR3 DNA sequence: TGTGCCAGCAGTGATTCCGGGACAGGGGGCGGAGATACGCAGTATTTT.

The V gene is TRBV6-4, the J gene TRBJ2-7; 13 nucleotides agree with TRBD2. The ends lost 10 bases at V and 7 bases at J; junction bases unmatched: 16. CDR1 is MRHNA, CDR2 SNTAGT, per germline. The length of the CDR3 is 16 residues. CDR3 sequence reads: CATSAGGLAGVGEQYF. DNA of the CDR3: TGTGCCACTTCCGCCGGTGGACTAGCGGGAGTGGGAGAGCAGTACTTC.